A single sample is the source of the 20 T cell receptor beta chains below, sequenced in a study of T cell repertoires in cytomegalovirus infection. TCRdb itself ran the reads through MiXCR, one entry per CDR3 protein. The sample comprises more than 35,000 distinct CDR3 sequences, 40% to 65% of which are singletons, and about nine tenths rests with the top ten. Their specific antigens are unknown. The sequencing used CD8+ T cells from cultured PBMCs, collected from culture after CMV antigen stimulation. Source of these receptors: a human donor in good health (CMV status not recorded). Some clones in this sample may be carry-over from other donors' samples.

The CDR3 region is CASSGQGIQETQYF. The CDR3 DNA reads as TGTGCCAGCAGTGGACAGGGTATCCAAGAGACCCAGTACTTC. V and J are TRBV6-8 and TRBJ2-5, with 8 nucleotides matching TRBD1. CDR1 and CDR2 (germline): MNHGY, SAAAGT. Germline trimming cut 5 bases from V and 1 base from J; bases unmatched to any gene: 3. This CDR3 has 14 amino acids.

The V gene is TRBV28, the J gene TRBJ1-1, with 7 bases matching TRBD1. With V trimmed by 2 bases and J by 0 bases, 3 bases remained unmatched. Germline V CDR1 and CDR2: MDHEN, SYDVKM. The CDR3 is 15 amino acids. DNA of the CDR3: TGTGCCAGCAGTTTAGCCGGGACAGTGAACACTGAAGCTTTCTTT. Translated: CASSLAGTVNTEAFF.

This sequence joins TRBV20-1 and TRBJ2-7; 7 bases align to TRBD2. This CDR3 is built from 15 residues. Germline CDR1 DFQATT, CDR2 SNEGSKA (reference sequence). The V segment lost 0 bases and the J segment 3 bases; nucleotides outside the gene matches: 8. Here the CDR3 reads CSARDLGEGHYEQYF. The CDR3 DNA is TGCAGTGCTAGAGATTTGGGGGAGGGCCACTACGAGCAGTACTTC.

This rearrangement joins TRBV12-3 or TRBV12-4 to TRBJ2-1; D possibly matches TRBD1 or TRBD2 (7 bases each). The CDR3 extends over 15 amino acids. The V gene lost 8 bases and the J gene lost 4 bases, with 18 bases spanning the gap. In DNA form, the CDR3 reads TGTGCCAGCGGGGGGGAGGGGGCGGGTTACAATGAGCAGTTCTTC. Translation gives CASGGEGAGYNEQFF.

A note on this clonotype: The junction departs from germline at one end; a sequencing error may be responsible. The chain carries TRBV28 and TRBJ1-5; no clear D. Germline lookup yields CDR1 MDHEN and CDR2 SYDVKM. This CDR3 is built from 15 residues. The CDR3 nucleotides read TGTGCCGGCAGTTTATGGGGTAAGGGCAATCAGCCCCAGCATTTT. Amino acids: CAGSLWGKGNQPQHF.

This clonotype was seen only a few times. The chain links TRBV10-3 to TRBJ1-1; perhaps TRBD1 as D (6 bases). V dropped 6 bases and J dropped 0 bases, with 11 bases sitting between them. CDR1 and CDR2 from the germline V gene are ENHRY and SYGVKD. CDR3 length: 14 amino acids. CDR3 sequence (DNA): TGTGCCATCAGGTCGGCAGGGGTGAACACTGAAGCTTTCTTT. Protein: CAIRSAGVNTEAFF.

This clonotype has only a few counts. The J gene is TRBJ2-5, the V gene TRBV7-8; 7 nucleotides line up with TRBD1. The V and J ends lost 5 bases and 2 bases, in that order; junction bases with no gene match: 8. This CDR3 has 15 amino acids. CDR1 is SGHVS and CDR2 is FQNEAQ in the germline V gene. Written as DNA, the CDR3 is TGTGCCAGCAGCCTTTGGACAGGTCCTCAAGAGACCCAGTACTTC. This codes for CASSLWTGPQETQYF.

J is TRBJ2-7 and V is TRBV27, with 8 nucleotides matching TRBD1. CDR3 size: 15 residues. Germline CDR1 MNHEY, CDR2 SMNVEV (reference sequence). Unmatched junction bases numbered 10, after V lost 6 bases and J lost 3 bases. In nucleotides, the CDR3 is TGTGCCAGCAGGCAGGGGGCCCCTAGCGACTACGAGCAGTACTTC. Translated, it gives CASRQGAPSDYEQYF.

The rearrangement joins TRBV7-4 to TRBJ2-1; 11 bases map to TRBD1. Germline CDR1 and CDR2: SGHVT and SQSDAQ. This CDR3 region has 13 residues. The V and J ends lost 8 bases and 8 bases, in that order; junction bases with no gene match: 5. The CDR3 DNA reads as TGTGCCAGCGGGACAGGGGGATTGGATGAGCAGTTCTTC. The encoded protein is CASGTGGLDEQFF.

The chain carries TRBV7-6 and TRBJ2-3; 10 positions agree with TRBD2. This CDR3 has 15 residues. In germline, CDR1 is SGHVS, CDR2 FNYEAQ. Unmatched junction bases numbered 3, after V lost 5 bases and J lost 1 base. CDR3 in DNA: TGTGCCAGCAGCCGTACTAGCGGGGGCACAGATACGCAGTATTTT. Amino acid sequence: CASSRTSGGTDTQYF.

This clonotype was seen just once. CDR3: CASSQDGKHQYF. CDR3 bases: TGTGCCAGCAGCCAAGATGGGAAGCATCAGTACTTC. The chain employs TRBV3-1 and TRBJ2-5; D gene unclear. The CDR3 spans 12 residues. With 0 bases removed from V and 11 bases from J, the gap between germline ends came to 10 bases. CDR1 and CDR2 from the germline V gene are LGHDT and YNNKEL (reference sequence).

The gene calls are TRBV5-8 and TRBJ1-2; no reliable D call. The CDR3 is made up of 12 amino acids. Germline assignment: CDR1 SGHTS and CDR2 YDEGEE. V gave up 4 bases and J gave up 7 bases, with 11 bases separating them. CDR3 bases: TGTGCCAGCAGCCCCGATAGAAGTGGCTACACCTTC. This gives the protein CASSPDRSGYTF.

The genes are TRBV6-8 and TRBJ1-2; 9 bases line up with TRBD1. CDR1 is MNHGY and CDR2 is SAAAGT in the germline V gene. This CDR3 has 15 residues. After removal of 5 bases from V and 4 bases from J, the junction contained 8 bases not matched to a gene. CDR3 protein: CASSGRTGEGYGYTF. In DNA, the CDR3 is TGTGCCAGCAGTGGTCGGACAGGGGAAGGCTATGGCTACACCTTC.

This clonotype was detected a few times. One end of the junction fails to match germline, which may point to a read error. In nucleotides, the CDR3 is TGTGCCAGCAGCCGCGGACAGGGACTCTTT. Its translation is CASSRGQGLF. The chain carries TRBV7-6 and TRBJ1-1, with 8 bases that match TRBD1. In germline, CDR1 is SGHVS, CDR2 FNYEAQ. CDR3 length equals 10 residues.

This clonotype was counted many times. V and J are TRBV20-1 and TRBJ2-7; a weak D match, TRBD2 (6 bases). The CDR3 spans 15 residues. Looked up from germline, CDR1 is DFQATT and CDR2 is SNEGSKA (reference sequence). V was shortened by 1 base and J by 0 bases, with 13 bases between the two germline ends. CDR3 nucleotide sequence: TGCAGTGCTAGAGGGTGGGAGGTCCTCTCCTACGAGCAGTACTTC. Amino acids: CSARGWEVLSYEQYF.

This clonotype was found a few times. The chain employs TRBV7-8 and TRBJ1-5; maybe TRBD1 (6 bases). V gave up 2 bases and J gave up 7 bases, with 12 bases separating them. The CDR3 loop spans 14 amino acids. Germline CDR1 SGHVS, CDR2 FQNEAQ. The CDR3 DNA is TGTGCCAGCAGCTTACGTGAGGGGGACCAGCCCCAGCATTTT. Its protein product is CASSLREGDQPQHF.

The chain links TRBV28 to TRBJ1-2; TRBD1 might be the D (5 bases). Trimming took off 6 bases at V and 4 bases at J, with 18 bases between the two ends. CDR1 and CDR2 (germline): MDHEN, SYDVKM. The CDR3 covers 15 residues. The CDR3 region is CASRIQTGPPYGYTF. DNA for the CDR3: TGTGCCAGCAGGATACAGACGGGACCACCCTATGGCTACACCTTC.

V is TRBV2 and J is TRBJ2-1; TRBD1 matches at 10 bases. The CDR3 is made up of 16 amino acids. Germline V gives CDR1 SNHLY, CDR2 FYNNEI. V shed 6 bases, J shed 2 bases, and the junction held 7 bases outside the gene matches. The chain's CDR3 is CASRPRTGGTYNEQFF. CDR3 sequence (DNA): TGTGCCAGCAGGCCCCGGACAGGGGGGACCTACAATGAGCAGTTCTTC.

This clonotype was seen a few times. The chain links TRBV7-2 to TRBJ2-2; TRBD2 aligns across 10 bases. Trimming at V came to 5 bases and at J to 7 bases, leaving 7 bases not matched to a gene. Germline V lookup: CDR1 SGHTA, CDR2 FQGNSA. This CDR3 is built from 15 residues. This CDR3 is CASSHPSGGVGELFF. The CDR3 bases are TGTGCCAGCAGCCACCCTAGCGGGGGAGTCGGGGAGCTGTTTTTT. Full variable domain (rest looked up from reference TRBV7-2 and TRBJ2-2): GAGVSQSPSNKVTEKGKDVELRCDPISGHTALYWYRQSLGQGLEFLIYFQGNSAPDKSGLPSDRFSAERTGGSVSTLTIQRTQQEDSAVYLCASSHPSGGVGELFFGEGSRLTVL.

The rearrangement links TRBV7-2 to TRBJ1-1; D unresolved. V lost 3 bases and J lost 5, with 10 bases in between. Germline V lookup: CDR1 SGHTA, CDR2 FQGNSA. The CDR3 loop spans 13 amino acids. In DNA form, the CDR3 reads TGTGCCAGCAGCTTTAGCACGGGGACTGAAGCTTTCTTT. This encodes CASSFSTGTEAFF.